This T cell receptor beta chain derives from a study of T cells after yellow fever vaccination. In its sample, this clonotype was seen many times. Via MiXCR, TCRdb re-called the 5' RACE reads, giving one row per CDR3 protein. The sample consists of about 120,000 distinct CDR3 sequences, almost 9% of them appearing once. Here the sequenced sample was CD8+ T cells sorted from PBMCs, taken on the day of the yellow fever booster vaccination. This sequence was found in a man between 18 and 35 years old who received the YFV17D yellow fever vaccine.

In DNA form, the CDR3 reads TGTGCCACCTTGGGACAGGCGGCGGATACGCAGTATTTT. Translating it yields CATLGQAADTQYF. This rearrangement joins TRBV10-3 to TRBJ2-3; TRBD1 matches 8 bases. From germline, CDR1 is ENHRY and CDR2 SYGVKD. CDR3 length: 13 residues. V dropped 10 bases and J dropped 6; count of bases not matched to a gene: 9.